Following are 31 T cell receptor beta chains from one sample sequenced in a study of OX40 agonist ivuxolimab in advanced cancers. Method: immunoSEQ multiplex PCR; TCRdb's copy keeps in-frame clones and lacks some. This table holds more than 55,000 clones, nearly 90% found once. This specimen was CD4+ or CD8+ T cells sorted from blood, taken in a trial of the OX40 agonist ivuxolimab. All receptors come from an adult with an advanced solid tumor such as melanoma, head and neck, liver or kidney cancer.

The chain is built from TRBV7-2 and TRBJ2-2, with 9 bases that match TRBD2. Germline loops: CDR1 SGHTA, CDR2 FQGNSA. V trimming: 4 bases; J trimming: 0 bases; junction bases outside the gene matches: 3. The CDR3 is 16 residues long. CDR3 DNA sequence: TGTGCCAGCAGCTACCGACTAGCGGCGAACACCGGGGAGCTGTTTTTT. Encoded protein: CASSYRLAANTGELFF.

The chain combines TRBV2 with TRBJ2-3; D gene unclear. This CDR3 spans 13 amino acids. V lost 3 bases, J lost 0 bases, and 4 bases lay in between. Germline CDR1 is SNHLY and CDR2 is FYNNEI. The CDR3, as DNA: TGTGCCAGCAGTGAGGTCAGCACAGATACGCAGTATTTT. Amino acid sequence: CASSEVSTDTQYF. The whole variable domain, filled in from reference TRBV2 and TRBJ2-3, reads EPEVTQTPSHQVTQMGQEVILRCVPISNHLYFYWYRQILGQKVEFLVSFYNNEISEKSEIFDDQFSVERPDGSNFTLKIRSTKLEDSAMYFCASSEVSTDTQYFGPGTRLTVL.

The chain employs TRBV2 and TRBJ1-5, with D unclear. V was shortened by 3 bases and J by 1 base, with 10 bases between the two germline ends. Germline V lookup: CDR1 SNHLY, CDR2 FYNNEI. The CDR3 length is 15 residues. The CDR3 coding sequence is TGTGCCAGCAGTGAGAGCGACGGGAGCAATCAGCCCCAGCATTTT. This encodes CASSESDGSNQPQHF.

The chain joins TRBV28 to TRBJ1-5; no definite D call. Germline loops: CDR1 MDHEN, CDR2 SYDVKM. V lost 3 bases, J lost 4 bases, and 10 bases lay in between. The CDR3 has 14 amino acids. CDR3 loop: CASSFQDWNQPQHF. CDR3 nucleotide sequence: TGTGCCAGCAGTTTTCAGGATTGGAATCAGCCCCAGCATTTT.

The J gene is TRBJ1-2, the V gene TRBV11-2; no definite D call. This CDR3 is 15 amino acids long. V was cut by 5 bases and J by 4 bases, with 17 bases left in between. Germline lookup yields CDR1 SGHAT and CDR2 FQNNGV. CDR3 residues: CASSPRRGDGYGYTF. DNA for the CDR3: TGTGCCAGCAGCCCCCGGCGGGGAGATGGCTATGGCTACACCTTC.

The V and J genes are TRBV6-5 and TRBJ2-7, with D possibly being TRBD2 (6 bases). The germline V and J ends were trimmed by 6 bases and 7 bases, with 13 bases remaining between them. CDR1 is MNHEY, CDR2 SVGAGI, per germline. The CDR3 is 12 amino acids. CDR3 in DNA: TGTGCCAGCAGCGGCGGGGTTTGGGAGCAGTACTTC. Translated, it gives CASSGGVWEQYF.

The CDR3 region is CASSLGQVSPLHF. In DNA form, the CDR3 reads TGTGCCAGCAGCTTAGGCCAAGTTTCACCCCTCCACTTT. This chain uses TRBV7-9 with TRBJ1-6; D gene unclear. The CDR3 consists of 13 residues. CDR1 and CDR2 from the germline V gene are SEHNR and FQNEAQ (reference sequence). V was shortened by 1 base and J by 9 bases, with 7 bases between the two germline ends.

Only one count was recorded for this clone. V usage is TRBV5-1 and J usage is TRBJ2-1; no definite D call. Germline loops: CDR1 SGHRS, CDR2 YFSETQ. The CDR3 is 15 residues long. The V and J ends lost 0 bases and 1 base respectively, with 8 bases between them. CDR3 amino acids: CASSLGLISYNEQFF. The DNA for the CDR3 is TGCGCCAGCAGCTTGGGCCTTATTTCCTACAATGAGCAGTTCTTC. Together with reference TRBV5-1 and TRBJ2-1, the CDR3 gives the full variable domain: KAGVTQTPRYLIKTRGQQVTLSCSPISGHRSVSWYQQTPGQGLQFLFEYFSETQRNKGNFPGRFSGRQFSNSRSEMNVSTLELGDSALYLCASSLGLISYNEQFFGPGTRLTVL.

The J gene is TRBJ2-3, the V gene TRBV28; 10 bases align to TRBD2. V was pared by 3 bases and J by 1 base, with 4 bases of the junction left unmatched. Germline CDR1 is MDHEN and CDR2 is SYDVKM. The CDR3 extends over 16 amino acids. The CDR3 loop reads CASSFGTSVGTDTQYF. CDR3 coding DNA: TGTGCCAGCAGTTTTGGGACTAGCGTCGGCACAGATACGCAGTATTTT.

The genes are TRBV4-1 and TRBJ1-3; no clear D gene. V gave up 1 base and J gave up 2 bases, with 21 bases separating them. The germline V gene has CDR1 MGHRA and CDR2 YSYEKL. The CDR3 sequence is 19 residues long. CDR3 amino acids: CASSQGAVPGRETGNTIYF. The CDR3 bases are TGCGCCAGCAGCCAAGGGGCCGTTCCCGGGAGGGAAACTGGAAACACCATATATTTT.

V is TRBV7-2 and J is TRBJ1-6; 10 positions agree with TRBD1. The CDR3 extends over 19 amino acids. The germline CDR1 and CDR2 sequences are SGHTA and FQGNSA. The junction had 15 bases not matched to a gene; V was cut back by 1 base and J by 9 bases. This CDR3 is CASSLGWVHSRDRGSPLHF. The CDR3 coding sequence is TGTGCCAGCAGCTTAGGTTGGGTACACTCCCGGGACAGGGGTTCACCCCTCCACTTT.

This chain joins TRBV6-6 and TRBJ1-1, with TRBD1 as a possible D gene (6 bases). The CDR3 runs 15 residues. CDR1 and CDR2 from the germline V gene are MNHNY and SVGAGI (reference sequence). Trimming pared 6 bases from V and 5 bases from J, leaving 19 bases between. This CDR3 is CASRLQGGGGTEAFF. In DNA form, the CDR3 reads TGTGCCAGCAGATTGCAAGGAGGGGGTGGTACTGAAGCTTTCTTT.

CDR3 loop: CASSLAASGFSTDTQYF. As DNA, the CDR3 is TGTGCCAGCAGCTTGGCCGCGTCAGGATTTTCCACAGATACGCAGTATTTT. The chain carries TRBV5-6 and TRBJ2-3, with unresolved D. The germline gives CDR1 SGHDT, CDR2 YYEEEE. V gave up 0 bases and J gave up 2 bases, with 16 bases separating them. The CDR3 extends over 17 amino acids.

The V and J genes are TRBV18 and TRBJ1-5, with a weak D call TRBD1 (5 bases). V lost 6 bases to trimming and J lost 1 base, with 13 bases between them. The CDR3 is made up of 15 amino acids. Germline-derived CDR1 and CDR2 are KGHSH and LQKENI. The CDR3 sequence is CASSGRGLSNQPQHF. The CDR3 nucleotides read TGTGCCAGCTCCGGGAGGGGATTGAGCAATCAGCCCCAGCATTTT.

The table lists this clone with a count of one. The rearrangement links TRBV5-4 to TRBJ1-5; 9 nucleotides agree with TRBD1. J was trimmed by 0 bases and V by 5 bases; bases with no gene match: 6. The CDR3 covers 16 residues. Germline assignment: CDR1 SGHNT and CDR2 YYREEE (reference sequence). This chain's CDR3 is CASSETGGGSNQPQHF. CDR3 sequence (DNA): TGTGCCAGCAGTGAAACAGGGGGCGGTAGCAATCAGCCCCAGCATTTT.

The CDR3, as DNA: TGTGCCAGCAGCGTCCGTCCGGGACACACTGAAGCTTTCTTT. Translated: CASSVRPGHTEAFF. The chain recombines TRBV9 with TRBJ1-1; a possible D gene is TRBD1 (5 bases). The CDR3 length is 14 residues. Germline assignment: CDR1 SGDLS and CDR2 YYNGEE. The ends were cut back, 2 bases at V and 3 bases at J, with 11 bases in the middle.

The rearrangement uses TRBV18 and TRBJ2-1; maybe TRBD2 (6 bases). V was clipped by 6 bases and J by 7 bases, with 22 bases between them. Germline V gene data show CDR1 as KGHSH and CDR2 as LQKENI. CDR3 length: 16 amino acids. CDR3 in DNA: TGTGCCAGCTCTACCTGGGTCGGGAGTGTGTGGAATGAGCAGTTCTTC. Translating it yields CASSTWVGSVWNEQFF.

This clone was seen once. V usage is TRBV15 and J usage is TRBJ2-7, with TRBD1 identical over 12 bases. Unmatched junction bases numbered 4, after V lost 2 bases and J lost 5 bases. This CDR3 comprises 15 residues. Germline-derived CDR1 and CDR2 are LNHNV and YYDKDF (reference sequence). CDR3 region: CATSRSGTGGDEQYF. The DNA of the CDR3 is TGTGCCACCAGCAGATCTGGGACAGGGGGCGACGAGCAGTACTTC.

This clone was seen just once. V and J are TRBV6-6 and TRBJ2-3, with D uncertain. CDR1 is MNHNY, CDR2 SVGAGI, per germline (reference sequence). V gave up 8 bases and J gave up 1 base, with 10 bases separating them. CDR3 size: 13 residues. This CDR3 reads CASQGGGTDTQYF. CDR3 coding DNA: TGTGCCAGCCAAGGTGGGGGCACAGATACGCAGTATTTT.

The chain links TRBV4-2 to TRBJ1-2, with D possibly being TRBD1 (5 bases). CDR3 length: 16 amino acids. Per germline, CDR1 LGHNA and CDR2 YNFKEQ. V gave up 0 bases and J gave up 4 bases, with 15 bases separating them. CDR3 loop: CASSQDRREDLYGYTF. As DNA, the CDR3 is TGTGCCAGCAGCCAAGATCGCAGGGAAGACCTCTATGGCTACACCTTC.

This chain links TRBV4-1 with TRBJ2-1, with D possibly called TRBD1 or TRBD2 (6 bases each). CDR1 is MGHRA, CDR2 YSYEKL, per germline. V was trimmed by 4 bases and J by 10 bases, leaving 20 bases between them. CDR3 length: 15 amino acids. CDR3 in DNA: TGCGCCAGCAGCCCCCGGGGGCCGCACTACACAGAGCAGTTCTTC. Its translation: CASSPRGPHYTEQFF.

The rearrangement joins TRBV2 to TRBJ1-2, with TRBD1 as a possible D gene (5 bases). Germline assignment: CDR1 SNHLY and CDR2 FYNNEI. This CDR3 is built from 15 residues. The V gene lost 5 bases and the J gene lost 7 bases, with 20 bases spanning the gap. Here the CDR3 reads CASSKTWLGRPGYTF. The CDR3 nucleotides read TGTGCCAGCAGTAAAACCTGGTTGGGGCGCCCTGGCTACACCTTC. Drawing the rest from reference TRBV2 and TRBJ1-2, the complete variable domain is EPEVTQTPSHQVTQMGQEVILRCVPISNHLYFYWYRQILGQKVEFLVSFYNNEISEKSEIFDDQFSVERPDGSNFTLKIRSTKLEDSAMYFCASSKTWLGRPGYTFGSGTRLTVV.

This chain connects TRBV20-1 to TRBJ2-7; the match to TRBD1 covers 10 bases. With 6 bases clipped from V and 7 bases from J, the junction kept 3 bases outside the gene matches. Germline V CDR1 and CDR2: DFQATT, SNEGSKA (reference sequence). The CDR3 has 11 residues. CDR3 sequence: CSAQGQGEQYF. In DNA form, the CDR3 reads TGCAGTGCCCAGGGACAGGGGGAGCAGTACTTC.

V is TRBV14 and J is TRBJ2-4, with a weak D call TRBD2 (5 bases). CDR1 and CDR2 (germline): SGHDN, FVKESK. The ends were cut back, 1 base at V and 9 bases at J, with 10 bases in the middle. The CDR3 is 13 residues long. DNA of the CDR3: TGTGCCAGCAGCCAAGCCGGAGGTGGCATTCAGTACTTC. This gives the protein CASSQAGGGIQYF.

The V gene is TRBV28, the J gene TRBJ2-5, with 8 bases that match TRBD2. Germline trimming cut 7 bases from V and 5 bases from J; bases unmatched to any gene: 6. Germline assignment: CDR1 MDHEN and CDR2 SYDVKM. The CDR3 covers 13 residues. The CDR3 DNA reads TGTGCCAGCACCGTCGGGGGGGAGGAGACCCAGTACTTC. It is translated as CASTVGGEETQYF.

This chain uses TRBV6-6 with TRBJ2-3; D gene unclear. The CDR3 is made up of 12 amino acids. V shed 2 bases and J shed 9 bases, with 9 bases lying between them. Germline assignment: CDR1 MNHNY and CDR2 SVGAGI (reference sequence). CDR3 DNA sequence: TGTGCCAGCAGTTACATCGGACGCACGCAGTATTTT. Its translation is CASSYIGRTQYF.

The sample holds a few counts of this clone. The chain links TRBV6-6 to TRBJ1-2; TRBD1 is a possible D gene (5 bases). The CDR3 extends over 14 amino acids. Germline values: CDR1 MNHNY, CDR2 SVGAGI (reference sequence). Trimming left V 3 bases short and J 6 bases short, with 14 bases between. CDR3 loop: CASSYARGGDGYTF. CDR3 sequence (DNA): TGTGCCAGCAGTTATGCAAGGGGAGGAGATGGCTACACCTTC.

This clone was seen a single time. The CDR3 spells CASSRTGGEQFF. CDR3 sequence (DNA): TGTGCCAGCAGTCGTACGGGGGGAGAGCAGTTCTTC. The rearrangement uses TRBV2 and TRBJ2-1, with TRBD2 matching over 7 bases. Germline lookup yields CDR1 SNHLY and CDR2 FYNNEI. J was trimmed by 10 bases and V by 5 bases; bases with no gene match: 5. This CDR3 has 12 residues.

The V and J genes are TRBV2 and TRBJ1-2; 7 bases are shared with TRBD1. CDR1 SNHLY and CDR2 FYNNEI come from the germline V gene. The J segment lost 7 bases and the V segment lost 3 bases, leaving 5 bases of the junction unmatched. The CDR3 runs 13 residues. This chain's CDR3 is CASSERQGVGYTF. Written as DNA, the CDR3 is TGTGCCAGCAGTGAGAGACAGGGCGTTGGCTACACCTTC.

The CDR3, as DNA: TGCGCCACCGGACACGGCTACGAGCAGTACTTC. Amino acid sequence: CATGHGYEQYF. The J gene is TRBJ2-5, the V gene TRBV4-1; D possibly corresponds to TRBD1 (5 bases). The J call may be wrong; the DNA end is better matched by TRBJ2-7. The CDR3 has 11 residues. Germline V gene lookup returns CDR1 MGHRA and CDR2 YSYEKL.

The J gene is TRBJ1-3, the V gene TRBV9; D is unresolved. This CDR3 is built from 17 residues. Germline-derived CDR1 and CDR2 are SGDLS and YYNGEE. The V end was cut by 0 bases, the J end by 0 bases, with 13 bases between. The CDR3 loop reads CASSVDLRSSSGNTIYF. CDR3 DNA: TGTGCCAGCAGCGTAGACCTACGGAGTTCCTCTGGAAACACCATATATTTT.